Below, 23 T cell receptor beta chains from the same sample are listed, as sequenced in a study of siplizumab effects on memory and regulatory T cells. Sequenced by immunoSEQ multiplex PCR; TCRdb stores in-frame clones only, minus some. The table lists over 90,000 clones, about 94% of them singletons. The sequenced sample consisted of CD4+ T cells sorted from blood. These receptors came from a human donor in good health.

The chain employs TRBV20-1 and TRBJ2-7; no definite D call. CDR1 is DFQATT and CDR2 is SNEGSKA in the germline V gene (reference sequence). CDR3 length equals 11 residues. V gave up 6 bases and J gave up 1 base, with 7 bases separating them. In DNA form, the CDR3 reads TGCAGTGCGCGTGAGTCCTACGAGCAGTACTTC. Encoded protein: CSARESYEQYF.

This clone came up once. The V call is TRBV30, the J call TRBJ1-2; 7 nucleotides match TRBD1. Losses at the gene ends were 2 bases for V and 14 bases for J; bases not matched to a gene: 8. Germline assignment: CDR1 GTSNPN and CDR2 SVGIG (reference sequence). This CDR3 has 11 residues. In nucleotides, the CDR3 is TGTGCCTGGAGTATCGACAGGGTGCTTACCTTC. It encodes CAWSIDRVLTF.

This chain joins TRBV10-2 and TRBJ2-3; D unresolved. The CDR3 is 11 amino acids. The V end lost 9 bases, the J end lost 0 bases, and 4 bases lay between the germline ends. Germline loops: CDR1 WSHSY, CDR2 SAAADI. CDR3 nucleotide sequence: TGCGCCAGTTTAAGCACAGATACGCAGTATTTT. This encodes CASLSTDTQYF.

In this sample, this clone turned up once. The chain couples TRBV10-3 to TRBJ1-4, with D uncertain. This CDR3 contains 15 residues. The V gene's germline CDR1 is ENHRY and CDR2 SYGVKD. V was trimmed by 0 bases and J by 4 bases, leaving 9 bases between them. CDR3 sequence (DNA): TGTGCCATCAGTGAGTCGAAGAAACTTAATGAAAAACTGTTTTTT. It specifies CAISESKKLNEKLFF.

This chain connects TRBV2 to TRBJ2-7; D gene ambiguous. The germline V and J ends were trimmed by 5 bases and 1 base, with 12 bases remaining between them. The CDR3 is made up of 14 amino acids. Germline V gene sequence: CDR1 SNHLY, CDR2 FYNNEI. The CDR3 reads CASSPRFPSYEQYF. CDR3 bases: TGTGCCAGCAGTCCGCGTTTTCCGTCCTACGAGCAGTACTTC.

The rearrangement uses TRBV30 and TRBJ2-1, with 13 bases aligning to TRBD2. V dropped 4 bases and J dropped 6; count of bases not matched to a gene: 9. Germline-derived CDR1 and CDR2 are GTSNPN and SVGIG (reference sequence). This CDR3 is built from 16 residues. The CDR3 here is CAWTGLGLAGSNEQFF. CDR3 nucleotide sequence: TGTGCCTGGACGGGTTTGGGACTAGCGGGGTCCAATGAGCAGTTCTTC. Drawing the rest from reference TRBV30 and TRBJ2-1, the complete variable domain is SQTIHQWPATLVQPVGSPLSLECTVEGTSNPNLYWYRQAAGRGLQLLFYSVGIGQISSEVPQNLSASRPQDRQFILSSKKLLLSDSGFYLCAWTGLGLAGSNEQFFGPGTRLTVL.

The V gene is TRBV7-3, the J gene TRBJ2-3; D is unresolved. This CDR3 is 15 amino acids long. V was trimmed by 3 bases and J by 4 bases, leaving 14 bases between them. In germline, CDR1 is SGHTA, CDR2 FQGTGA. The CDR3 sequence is CASSLSLDGPDTQYF. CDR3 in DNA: TGTGCCAGCAGCTTGAGCCTGGATGGGCCAGATACGCAGTATTTT.

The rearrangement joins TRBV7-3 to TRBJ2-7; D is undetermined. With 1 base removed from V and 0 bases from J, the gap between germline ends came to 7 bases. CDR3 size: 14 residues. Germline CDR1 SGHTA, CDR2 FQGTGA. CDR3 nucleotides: TGTGCCAGCAGCTTAAATCCGAGCTCCTACGAGCAGTACTTC. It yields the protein CASSLNPSSYEQYF.

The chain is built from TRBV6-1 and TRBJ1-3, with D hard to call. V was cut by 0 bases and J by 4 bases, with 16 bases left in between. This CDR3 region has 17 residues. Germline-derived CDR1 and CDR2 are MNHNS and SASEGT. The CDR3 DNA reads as TGTGCCAGCAGTGAAGCGCTTCTAAGGGCTGGGGGAAACACCATATATTTT. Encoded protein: CASSEALLRAGGNTIYF.

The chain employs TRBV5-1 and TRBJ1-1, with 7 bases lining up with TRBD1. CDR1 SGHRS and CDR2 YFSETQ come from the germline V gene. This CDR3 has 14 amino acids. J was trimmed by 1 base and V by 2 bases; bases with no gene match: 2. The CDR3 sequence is CASSLQGTNTEAFF. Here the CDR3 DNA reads TGCGCCAGCAGCTTACAGGGGACGAACACTGAAGCTTTCTTT.

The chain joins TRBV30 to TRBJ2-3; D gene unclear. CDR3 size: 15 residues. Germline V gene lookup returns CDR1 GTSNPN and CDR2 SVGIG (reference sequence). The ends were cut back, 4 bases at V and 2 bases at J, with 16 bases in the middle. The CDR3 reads CAWTAARTTTDTQYF. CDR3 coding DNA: TGTGCCTGGACGGCGGCCCGAACTACCACAGATACGCAGTATTTT.

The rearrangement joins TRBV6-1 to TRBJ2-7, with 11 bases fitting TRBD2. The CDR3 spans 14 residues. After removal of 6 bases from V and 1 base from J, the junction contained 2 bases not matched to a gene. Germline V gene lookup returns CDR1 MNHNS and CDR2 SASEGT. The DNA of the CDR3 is TGTGCCAGCAGGAGACTAGCGGGATCCTACGAGCAGTACTTC. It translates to CASRRLAGSYEQYF.

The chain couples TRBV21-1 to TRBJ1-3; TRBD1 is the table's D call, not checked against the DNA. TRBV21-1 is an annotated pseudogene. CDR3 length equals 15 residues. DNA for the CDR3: TGTGCCAGCAGCTTGTATAGGGGGCCGGGAAACACCATATATTTT. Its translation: CASSLYRGPGNTIYF.

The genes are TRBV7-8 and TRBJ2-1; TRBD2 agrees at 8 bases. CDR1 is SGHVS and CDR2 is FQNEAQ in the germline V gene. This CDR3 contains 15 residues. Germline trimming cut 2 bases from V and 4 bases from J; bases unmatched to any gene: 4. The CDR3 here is CASSLQLADYNEQFF. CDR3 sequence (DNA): TGTGCCAGCAGCTTACAACTAGCGGATTACAATGAGCAGTTCTTC.

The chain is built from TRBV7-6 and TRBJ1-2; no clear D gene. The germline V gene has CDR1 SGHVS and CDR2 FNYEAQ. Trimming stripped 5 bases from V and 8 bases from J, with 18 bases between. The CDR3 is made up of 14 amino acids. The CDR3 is CASSPNRWQFGYTF. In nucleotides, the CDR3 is TGTGCCAGCAGCCCCAACCGGTGGCAGTTCGGCTACACCTTC.

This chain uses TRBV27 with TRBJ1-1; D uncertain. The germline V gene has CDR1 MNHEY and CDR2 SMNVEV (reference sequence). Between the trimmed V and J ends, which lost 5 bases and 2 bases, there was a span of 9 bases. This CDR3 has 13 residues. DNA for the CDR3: TGTGCCAGCAGTATAAAGAGCAACACTGAAGCTTTCTTT. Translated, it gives CASSIKSNTEAFF.

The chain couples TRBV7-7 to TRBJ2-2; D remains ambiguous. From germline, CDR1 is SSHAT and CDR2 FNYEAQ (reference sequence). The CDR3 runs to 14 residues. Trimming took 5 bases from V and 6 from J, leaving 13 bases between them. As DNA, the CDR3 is TGTGCCAGCAGCCCGCTTCTAGGGCCCGGGGAGCTGTTTTTT. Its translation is CASSPLLGPGELFF.

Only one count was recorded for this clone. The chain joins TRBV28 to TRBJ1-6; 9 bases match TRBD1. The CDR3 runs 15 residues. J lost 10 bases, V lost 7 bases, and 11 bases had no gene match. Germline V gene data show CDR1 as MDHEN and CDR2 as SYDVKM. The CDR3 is CASTWGDREGSPLHF. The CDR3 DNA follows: TGTGCCAGCACATGGGGGGACAGGGAGGGCTCACCCCTCCACTTT.

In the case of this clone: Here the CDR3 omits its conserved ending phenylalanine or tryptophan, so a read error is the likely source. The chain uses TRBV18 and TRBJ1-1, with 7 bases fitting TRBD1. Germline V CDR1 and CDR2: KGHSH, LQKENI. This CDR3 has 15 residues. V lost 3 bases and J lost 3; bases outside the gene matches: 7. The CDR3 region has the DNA TGTGCCAGCTCACCGGATAGGGGGCGGCACACTGAAGCTTTCCTT. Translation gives CASSPDRGRHTEAFL.

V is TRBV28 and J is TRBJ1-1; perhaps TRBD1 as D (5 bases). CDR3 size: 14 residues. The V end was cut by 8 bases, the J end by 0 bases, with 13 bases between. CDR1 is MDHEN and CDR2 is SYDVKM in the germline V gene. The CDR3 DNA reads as TGTGCCAGCTCAACGGGGGGTATGAACACTGAAGCTTTCTTT. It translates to CASSTGGMNTEAFF.

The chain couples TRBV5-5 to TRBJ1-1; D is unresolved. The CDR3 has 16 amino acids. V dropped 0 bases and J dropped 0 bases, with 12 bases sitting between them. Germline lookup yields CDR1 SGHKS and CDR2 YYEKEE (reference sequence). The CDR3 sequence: CASSLGFSTMNTEAFF. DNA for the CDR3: TGTGCCAGCAGCTTGGGTTTTTCCACCATGAACACTGAAGCTTTCTTT.

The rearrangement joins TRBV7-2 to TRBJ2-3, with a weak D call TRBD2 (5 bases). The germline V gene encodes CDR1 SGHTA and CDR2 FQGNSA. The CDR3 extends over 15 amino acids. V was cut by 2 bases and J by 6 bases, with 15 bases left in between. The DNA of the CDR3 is TGTGCCAGCAGCTTAAGACTACCCCGTACGGATACGCAGTATTTT. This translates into CASSLRLPRTDTQYF.

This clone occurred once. The CDR3, as DNA: TGTGCCAGCAGCGCGTCAGGGGGCGCTCAATTCTATGGCTACACCTTC. Its translation: CASSASGGAQFYGYTF. The chain recombines TRBV28 with TRBJ1-2; 8 bases align to TRBD1. This CDR3 has 16 amino acids. After removal of 6 bases from V and 4 bases from J, the junction contained 13 bases not matched to a gene. Germline-derived CDR1 and CDR2 are MDHEN and SYDVKM.